In its sample, the clone carrying this T cell receptor (beta chain) was seen once. This sample is drawn from a study of blood T cell repertoires in COVID-19. Study background: Acute-phase and convalescent COVID-19 samples originated in the United States, Italy and Spain. PBMCs, B-cell-depleted T cells, or T cells provided the cDNA or gDNA that made up the material.

Per the original data handling: From reference gene primer amplification, estimates of nucleated cell counts were derived. This table comes from immunoSEQ multiplex PCR, and its TCRdb copy is limited to in-frame clones, with some not included. V, J and clone size are those of that table, while D and trimming were read from the DNA. This repertoire shows around 72,000 clones, 88% found once; its top ten account for over 25%. Germline V gene sequence: CDR1 WNHNN, CDR2 SYGVQD (reference sequence). The V and J ends lost 2 bases and 4 bases respectively, with 8 bases between them. CDR3 length equals 13 residues.

V is TRBV10-1 and J is TRBJ1-1, with D uncertain. This receptor was identified in a man aged 50 or older with acute or convalescent COVID-19. Material: peripheral blood. DNA of the CDR3: TGCGCCAGCAGTGAGAGCCGTAGCACTGAAGCTTTCTTT. Protein: CASSESRSTEAFF.